Each of the 30 T cell receptor beta chains below was sequenced from the same sample in a study of T cell responses to AZD1222 COVID-19 vaccine. The assay was immunoSEQ multiplex PCR, and TCRdb's table has in-frame clones only and misses some. In the table there are approximately 140,000 clones, approximately 89% of which are singletons. The source material was peripheral blood, sampled on day 0 of AZD1222 vaccination. The receptors stem from an adult in good health.

The chain joins TRBV6-2 or TRBV6-3 to TRBJ2-7; TRBD1 might be the D (6 bases). Trimming took 4 bases from V and 1 from J, leaving 17 bases between them. CDR1 is MNHEY, CDR2 SVGEGT, per germline. There are 16 residues in the CDR3. CDR3 region: CASSSFGQRLSYEQYF. The CDR3 bases are TGTGCCAGCAGTTCTTTTGGACAGAGATTATCCTACGAGCAGTACTTC.

This chain links TRBV2 with TRBJ2-6; D ambiguous. In germline, CDR1 is SNHLY, CDR2 FYNNEI. V was clipped by 2 bases and J by 0 bases, with 5 bases between them. The CDR3 sequence is 15 residues long. CDR3 sequence reads: CASSETHSGANVLTF. The CDR3 nucleotides are TGTGCCAGCAGTGAAACCCACTCTGGGGCCAACGTCCTGACTTTC.

This chain links TRBV7-3 with TRBJ2-2; D may match TRBD1 or TRBD2 (5 bases each). The CDR3 sequence is 16 residues long. Trimming pared 3 bases from V and 3 bases from J, leaving 14 bases between. Germline V gene data show CDR1 as SGHTA and CDR2 as FQGTGA. This CDR3 is CASSLGPGPDTGELFF. CDR3 nucleotides: TGTGCCAGCAGCTTGGGGCCGGGGCCAGACACCGGGGAGCTGTTTTTT.

The rearrangement uses TRBV5-6 and TRBJ2-3; D is uncertain. The length of the CDR3 is 13 residues. Germline V gene lookup returns CDR1 SGHDT and CDR2 YYEEEE. V lost 5 bases, J lost 7 bases, and 14 bases lay in between. CDR3 nucleotide sequence: TGTGCCAGCAGTCAACATCGCGGCTATACGCAGTATTTT. Its translation: CASSQHRGYTQYF.

The CDR3 DNA is TGCAGCGTCCGAGGCGAAAGGGGCTACACCTTC. It specifies CSVRGERGYTF. The chain has TRBV29-1 and TRBJ1-2, with D hard to call. The ends were cut back, 6 bases at V and 8 bases at J, with 13 bases in the middle. CDR3 length: 11 amino acids. Germline loops: CDR1 SQVTM, CDR2 ANQGSEA.

In its sample, this clone was seen once. CDR3 sequence reads: CASSGFRRAAIMNTEAFF. The CDR3 DNA is TGTGCCAGCTCGGGATTCCGAAGGGCCGCTATAATGAACACTGAAGCTTTCTTT. V is TRBV18 and J is TRBJ1-1, with D hard to call. The CDR3 runs to 18 residues. The V gene's germline CDR1 is KGHSH and CDR2 LQKENI. V lost 6 bases to trimming and J lost 0 bases, with 23 bases between them.

Only one count was recorded for this clone. CDR3 loop: CASSEGHSNYGYTF. CDR3 DNA: TGTGCCAGCAGTGAGGGACACAGTAACTATGGCTACACCTTC. The V gene is TRBV9, the J gene TRBJ1-2; a possible D gene is TRBD1 (6 bases). Trimming cost V 5 bases and J 1 base, with 12 bases left between them. The CDR3 covers 14 residues. CDR1 and CDR2 (germline): SGDLS, YYNGEE.

The rearrangement joins TRBV11-1 to TRBJ2-5; maybe TRBD1 (6 bases). The V gene's germline CDR1 is SGHAT and CDR2 FQDESV (reference sequence). Trimming took off 1 base at V and 0 bases at J, with 9 bases between the two ends. The CDR3 runs to 15 residues. The CDR3 sequence: CASSLVGQHQETQYF. The DNA for the CDR3 is TGTGCCAGCAGCTTAGTTGGACAGCACCAAGAGACCCAGTACTTC.

In the case of this clone: This same CDR3 is encoded by further DNA sequences in the sample. The V and J genes are TRBV7-9 and TRBJ1-2; D might be TRBD1 (5 bases). V was cut by 5 bases and J by 4 bases, with 8 bases left in between. The CDR3 has 12 residues. Per germline, CDR1 SEHNR and CDR2 FQNEAQ (reference sequence). For the CDR3, the DNA is TGTGCCAGCAGCCTAGACAGCTATGGCTACACCTTC. It yields the protein CASSLDSYGYTF. Full variable domain (remainder filled in from reference TRBV7-9 and TRBJ1-2): DTGVSQNPRHKITKRGQNVTFRCDPISEHNRLYWYRQTLGQGPEFLTYFQNEAQLEKSRLLSDRFSAERPKGSFSTLEIQRTEQGDSAMYLCASSLDSYGYTFGSGTRLTVV.

V usage is TRBV7-9 and J usage is TRBJ2-3; 11 bases match TRBD2. In germline, CDR1 is SEHNR, CDR2 FQNEAQ (reference sequence). V was clipped by 4 bases and J by 4 bases; unmatched bases: 7. The CDR3 covers 16 residues. The CDR3 DNA sequence: TGTGCCAGCAGCTCTATTACTAGCGGGAGTGCAGATACGCAGTATTTT. This codes for CASSSITSGSADTQYF.

The gene calls are TRBV4-3 and TRBJ2-3; weak D call: TRBD2 (5 bases). Per germline, CDR1 LGHNA and CDR2 YSLEER. The CDR3 sequence is 15 residues long. V dropped 1 base and J dropped 4 bases, with 12 bases sitting between them. CDR3 region: CASSQVNSGSDTQYF. The CDR3 region has the DNA TGCGCCAGCAGCCAAGTAAATTCGGGGTCAGATACGCAGTATTTT.

CDR3 region: CASSPRRYDFRESYEQYF. Written as DNA, the CDR3 is TGTGCCAGCAGTCCCCGACGATATGACTTTCGGGAATCCTACGAGCAGTACTTC. The V call is TRBV6-2 or TRBV6-3, the J call TRBJ2-7, with D possibly being TRBD2 (5 bases). V was trimmed by 5 bases and J by 1 base, leaving 24 bases between them. In germline, CDR1 is MNHEY, CDR2 SVGEGT. This CDR3 region has 18 residues.

The CDR3 protein is CASSQEAGSTDTQYF. In DNA form, the CDR3 reads TGTGCCAGCAGCCAAGAAGCGGGTAGCACAGATACGCAGTATTTT. V is TRBV4-2 and J is TRBJ2-3; tentative D call: TRBD2 (6 bases). This CDR3 has 15 residues. CDR1 is LGHNA, CDR2 YNFKEQ, per germline. The V end was cut by 0 bases, the J end by 0 bases, with 7 bases between.

The genes are TRBV7-9 and TRBJ2-6; either TRBD1 or TRBD2 may fit D (5 bases each). The V and J ends lost 5 bases and 4 bases respectively, with 18 bases between them. Germline lookup yields CDR1 SEHNR and CDR2 FQNEAQ (reference sequence). This CDR3 comprises 17 residues. This CDR3 reads CASSPNPGLEGANVLTF. In DNA, the CDR3 is TGTGCCAGCAGCCCAAACCCGGGGCTTGAGGGGGCCAACGTCCTGACTTTC.

About this clone: One junction end disagrees with the germline gene, perhaps due to a read error. The genes are TRBV27 and TRBJ2-7; 8 bases fit TRBD2. The V gene's germline CDR1 is MNHEY and CDR2 SMNVEV (reference sequence). The CDR3 loop spans 14 amino acids. Here the CDR3 reads CASCFSGGPVEQYF. The DNA for the CDR3 is TGTGCCAGCTGTTTCTCGGGAGGGCCGGTTGAGCAGTACTTC.

The chain has TRBV9 and TRBJ1-4; maybe TRBD1 (5 bases). V shed 0 bases and J shed 3 bases, with 15 bases lying between them. This CDR3 is built from 17 residues. Looked up from germline, CDR1 is SGDLS and CDR2 is YYNGEE. The DNA for the CDR3 is TGTGCCAGCAGCGTAGGGGATCCAGGGCCGGCTAATGAAAAACTGTTTTTT. As protein: CASSVGDPGPANEKLFF. Together with reference TRBV9 and TRBJ1-4, the CDR3 gives the full variable domain: DSGVTQTPKHLITATGQRVTLRCSPRSGDLSVYWYQQSLDQGLQFLIQYYNGEERAKGNILERFSAQQFPDLHSELNLSSLELGDSALYFCASSVGDPGPANEKLFFGSGTQLSVL.

In its sample, this clone was seen a few times. This chain uses TRBV7-9 with TRBJ1-1; unclear D gene. The germline V gene encodes CDR1 SEHNR and CDR2 FQNEAQ (reference sequence). Trimming took off 0 bases at V and 4 bases at J, with 12 bases between the two ends. The CDR3 has 15 amino acids. The CDR3 coding sequence is TGTGCCAGCAGCTTAGCTTCACCTCCGGGCACTGAAGCTTTCTTT. Protein: CASSLASPPGTEAFF.

This rearrangement joins TRBV4-2 to TRBJ1-2, with D possibly matching TRBD1 (5 bases). Trimming took 5 bases from V and 2 from J, leaving 9 bases between them. This CDR3 has 13 amino acids. The germline gives CDR1 LGHNA, CDR2 YNFKEQ. CDR3 sequence reads: CASSLDRNYGYTF. Here the CDR3 DNA reads TGTGCCAGCAGCTTAGACAGAAACTATGGCTACACCTTC.

The rearrangement links TRBV12-3 or TRBV12-4 to TRBJ1-1, with a possible D match to TRBD1 (6 bases). The CDR3 length is 11 residues. The ends were cut back, 6 bases at V and 11 bases at J, with 13 bases in the middle. CDR3 sequence (DNA): TGTGCCAGCAGCATAAACAGGGCGGCTTTCTTT. This encodes CASSINRAAFF.

The V call is TRBV19, the J call TRBJ2-1; 14 bases match TRBD2. The CDR3 consists of 16 residues. The J segment lost 6 bases and the V segment lost 5 bases, leaving 6 bases of the junction unmatched. Germline V CDR1 and CDR2: LNHDA, SQIVND (reference sequence). CDR3 DNA sequence: TGTGCCAGTAGTCCCCGGGGACTAGCGGGAGCCAATGAGCAGTTCTTC. This codes for CASSPRGLAGANEQFF.

The chain links TRBV7-2 to TRBJ2-4, with 8 bases aligning to TRBD2. The ends lost 1 base at V and 3 bases at J; junction bases unmatched: 8. The CDR3 consists of 17 residues. Germline CDR1 SGHTA, CDR2 FQGNSA. CDR3: CASSLVGTRRDKNIQYF. CDR3 bases: TGTGCCAGCAGCTTAGTCGGGACTAGAAGGGACAAAAACATTCAGTACTTC.

This sequence joins TRBV4-1 and TRBJ1-3, with D unresolved. The length of the CDR3 is 18 residues. The V gene lost 0 bases and the J gene lost 0 bases, with 15 bases spanning the gap. Per germline, CDR1 MGHRA and CDR2 YSYEKL. The CDR3 protein is CASSQDPPGRHSGNTIYF. The CDR3 nucleotides are TGCGCCAGCAGCCAAGATCCCCCTGGGCGTCACTCTGGAAACACCATATATTTT.

V and J are TRBV5-4 and TRBJ2-2; D is uncertain. Looked up from germline, CDR1 is SGHNT and CDR2 is YYREEE (reference sequence). The ends were cut back, 2 bases at V and 0 bases at J, with 11 bases in the middle. The CDR3 spans 16 residues. Here the CDR3 reads CASSFRAGPNTGELFF. In nucleotides, the CDR3 is TGTGCCAGCAGCTTTCGCGCCGGACCGAACACCGGGGAGCTGTTTTTT.

The chain couples TRBV11-2 to TRBJ2-3, with 12 bases fitting TRBD2. Trimming took 7 bases from V and 0 from J; bases not matched to a gene: 5. Germline CDR1 and CDR2: SGHAT and FQNNGV. The CDR3 is made up of 16 amino acids. CDR3 in amino acids: CASTLTSGRSTDTQYF. The CDR3 nucleotides are TGTGCCAGCACCCTAACTAGCGGGAGGAGCACAGATACGCAGTATTTT. Full variable domain (remainder filled in from reference TRBV11-2 and TRBJ2-3): EAGVAQSPRYKIIEKRQSVAFWCNPISGHATLYWYQQILGQGPKLLIQFQNNGVVDDSQLPKDRFSAERLKGVDSTLKIQPAKLEDSAVYLCASTLTSGRSTDTQYFGPGTRLTVL.

The gene calls are TRBV9 and TRBJ2-7, with D perhaps TRBD2 (6 bases). The CDR3 contains 13 residues. V lost 4 bases and J lost 3, with 11 bases in between. Germline V gives CDR1 SGDLS, CDR2 YYNGEE. The CDR3 nucleotides are TGTGCCAGCAGCCCCTCGACTAGCTACGAGCAGTACTTC. This encodes CASSPSTSYEQYF. Drawing the rest from reference TRBV9 and TRBJ2-7, the complete variable domain is DSGVTQTPKHLITATGQRVTLRCSPRSGDLSVYWYQQSLDQGLQFLIQYYNGEERAKGNILERFSAQQFPDLHSELNLSSLELGDSALYFCASSPSTSYEQYFGPGTRLTVT.

This chain connects TRBV2 to TRBJ1-4; D remains unclear. The CDR3 contains 17 residues. Per germline, CDR1 SNHLY and CDR2 FYNNEI. V was trimmed by 6 bases and J by 5 bases, leaving 22 bases between them. CDR3 amino acids: CASRDRPGPITNEKLFF. CDR3 nucleotide sequence: TGTGCCAGCAGGGACCGGCCGGGCCCCATAACGAATGAAAAACTGTTTTTT.

J is TRBJ1-4 and V is TRBV7-9, with 7 bases lining up with TRBD1. Germline V gene data show CDR1 as SEHNR and CDR2 as FQNEAQ (reference sequence). V lost 1 base to trimming and J lost 6 bases; unmatched junction nucleotides: 8. This CDR3 is built from 16 residues. CDR3 region: CASSLGDGQVYEKLFF. CDR3 in DNA: TGTGCCAGCAGCTTAGGAGACGGACAGGTGTATGAAAAACTGTTTTTT.

The chain joins TRBV24-1 to TRBJ1-2, with D tentatively TRBD1 (5 bases). Germline V lookup: CDR1 KGHDR, CDR2 SFDVKD. Trimming removed 5 bases from V and 7 bases from J, with 10 bases in between. The CDR3 consists of 12 residues. Written as DNA, the CDR3 is TGTGCCACCAGTGGGCAGGGAGGTGGCTACACCTTC. This codes for CATSGQGGGYTF.

V gene TRBV12-3 or TRBV12-4 combines with J gene TRBJ1-5, with D unclear. The CDR3 has 13 amino acids. Trimming stripped 3 bases from V and 5 bases from J, with 8 bases between. Here the CDR3 DNA reads TGTGCCAGCAGTTTGTCCGGGGATCAGCCCCAGCATTTT. Translating gives CASSLSGDQPQHF.

This rearrangement joins TRBV11-3 to TRBJ2-1; TRBD2 agrees at 7 bases. The CDR3 extends over 15 amino acids. Germline trimming cut 5 bases from V and 8 bases from J; bases unmatched to any gene: 12. The germline CDR1 and CDR2 sequences are SGHNT and YENEEA. In DNA, the CDR3 is TGTGCCAGCAGCAAAGCCGGGACTACCTTTGATGAGCAGTTCTTC. It is translated as CASSKAGTTFDEQFF.